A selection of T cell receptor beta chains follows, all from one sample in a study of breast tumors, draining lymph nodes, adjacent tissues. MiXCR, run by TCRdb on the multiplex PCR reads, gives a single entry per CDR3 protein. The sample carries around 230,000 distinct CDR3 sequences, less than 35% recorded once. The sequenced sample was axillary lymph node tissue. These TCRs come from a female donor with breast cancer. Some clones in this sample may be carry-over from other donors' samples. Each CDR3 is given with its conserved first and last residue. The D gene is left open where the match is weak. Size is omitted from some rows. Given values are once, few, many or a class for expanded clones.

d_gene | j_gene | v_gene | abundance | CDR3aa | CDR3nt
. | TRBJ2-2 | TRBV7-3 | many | CASSLTGANTGELFF | TGTGCCAGCAGCTTAACAGGGGCGAACACCGGGGAGCTGTTTTTT
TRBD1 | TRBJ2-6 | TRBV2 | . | CASSETATGAGANVLTF | TGTGCCAGCAGTGAAACCGCGACAGGGGCTGGGGCCAACGTCCTGACTTTC
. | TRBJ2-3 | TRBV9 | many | CASNMGTSTDTQYF | TGTGCCAGCAATATGGGGACTAGCACAGATACGCAGTATTTT
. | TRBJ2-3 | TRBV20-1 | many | CSAKPPGQPTDTQYF | TGCAGTGCTAAACCACCGGGACAACCCACAGATACGCAGTATTTT
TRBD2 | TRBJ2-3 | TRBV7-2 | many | CASSTGTSDYF | TGTGCCAGCAGCACCGGGACTAGCGATTATTTT
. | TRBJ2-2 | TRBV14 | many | CASSQDRPHVKVFF | TGTGCCAGCAGCCAAGATCGCCCCCACGTGAAGGTGTTTTTT
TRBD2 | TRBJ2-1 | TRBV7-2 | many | CASSWGLAEPYNEQFF | TGTGCCAGCAGCTGGGGACTAGCGGAACCCTACAATGAGCAGTTCTTC
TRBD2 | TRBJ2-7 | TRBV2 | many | CASGRTSGRVDEQYF | TGTGCCAGCGGAAGGACTAGCGGGAGGGTCGACGAGCAGTACTTC
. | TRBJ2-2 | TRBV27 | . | CASSPTRTGELFF | TGTGCCAGCAGCCCTACTCGTACCGGGGAGCTGTTTTTT
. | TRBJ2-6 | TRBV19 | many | CASSVAGQPREANVLTF | TGTGCCAGTAGTGTAGCTGGACAGCCCCGGGAGGCCAACGTCCTGACTTTC
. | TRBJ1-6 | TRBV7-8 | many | CASSLAGGSSYNSPLHF | TGTGCCAGCAGCTTAGCTGGGGGGAGCTCCTATAATTCACCCCTCCACTTT
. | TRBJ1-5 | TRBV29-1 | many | CSVSGSVPQHF | TGCAGCGTTTCCGGGTCAGTGCCCCAGCATTTT
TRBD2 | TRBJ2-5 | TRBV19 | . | CASSIALAGKETQYF | TGTGCCAGTAGTATCGCGCTAGCGGGCAAAGAGACCCAGTACTTC
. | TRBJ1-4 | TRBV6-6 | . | CASSNGGEGLDEKLFF | TGTGCCAGCAGCAACGGGGGGGAGGGGCTCGATGAAAAACTGTTTTTT
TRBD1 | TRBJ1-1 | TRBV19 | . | CASEGAEAFF | TGTGCCAGTGAGGGGGCCGAAGCTTTCTTT
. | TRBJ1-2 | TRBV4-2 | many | CASSQAGGDRYTF | TGTGCCAGCAGCCAAGCAGGAGGGGATCGCTACACCTTC
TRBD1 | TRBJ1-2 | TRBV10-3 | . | CAISESGTGIYGYTF | TGTGCCATCAGTGAATCCGGGACAGGGATATATGGCTACACCTTC
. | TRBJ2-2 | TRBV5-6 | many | CASSTGRSANTGELFF | TGTGCCAGCAGCACTGGACGGAGTGCGAACACCGGGGAGCTGTTTTTT
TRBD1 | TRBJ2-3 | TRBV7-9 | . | CASSLGQGVLDTQYF | TGTGCCAGCAGCTTAGGACAGGGTGTTCTAGATACGCAGTATTTT
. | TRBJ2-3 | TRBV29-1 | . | CSAKQGRDTQYF | TGCAGTGCTAAACAGGGAAGGGATACGCAGTATTTT
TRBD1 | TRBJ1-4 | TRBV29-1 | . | CSVELAGTGEKLFF | TGCAGCGTTGAACTTGCAGGGACAGGAGAAAAACTGTTTTTT
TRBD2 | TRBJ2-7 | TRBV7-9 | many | CASSWTSGSYEQYF | TGTGCCAGCAGTTGGACTAGCGGGAGCTACGAGCAGTACTTC
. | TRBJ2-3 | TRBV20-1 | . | CSAVGGGRTATQYF | TGCAGTGCTGTAGGGGGGGGAAGGACAGCTACGCAGTATTTT
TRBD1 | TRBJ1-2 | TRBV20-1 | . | CSASPGQDGYTF | TGCAGTGCTAGTCCGGGACAGGACGGCTACACCTTC
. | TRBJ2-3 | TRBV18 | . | CASSPSGIFGNTDTQYF | TGTGCCAGCTCACCAAGTGGGATATTTGGGAACACAGATACGCAGTATTTT
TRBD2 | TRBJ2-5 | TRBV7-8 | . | CASSLAGTWGGETQYF | TGTGCCAGCAGCTTAGCAGGTACCTGGGGGGGAGAGACCCAGTACTTC
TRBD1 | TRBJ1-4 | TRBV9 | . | CASSVVAGGEKLFF | TGTGCCAGCAGCGTAGTGGCAGGGGGTGAAAAACTGTTTTTT
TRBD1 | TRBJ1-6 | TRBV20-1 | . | CSLTGTGGAGSPLHF | TGCAGCCTGACTGGGACAGGGGGCGCAGGATCACCCCTCCACTTT
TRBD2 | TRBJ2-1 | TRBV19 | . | CASRTSGGDPNNEQFF | TGTGCCAGTAGGACTAGCGGGGGAGACCCAAACAATGAGCAGTTCTTC
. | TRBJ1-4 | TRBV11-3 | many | CASSGADGEKLFF | TGTGCCAGCAGCGGAGCAGACGGTGAAAAACTGTTTTTT
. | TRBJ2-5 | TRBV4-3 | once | CASSQDKTGRVQETQYF | TGCGCCAGCAGCCAAGATAAGACAGGGAGGGTCCAAGAGACCCAGTACTTC
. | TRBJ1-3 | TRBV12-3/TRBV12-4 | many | CASSTRGAGNTIYF | TGTGCCAGCAGCACAAGAGGGGCTGGAAACACCATATATTTT
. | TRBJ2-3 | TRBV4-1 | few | CASSQEITTDTQYF | TGCGCCAGCAGCCAAGAAATAACCACAGATACGCAGTATTTT
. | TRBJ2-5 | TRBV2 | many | CASRTESGRETQYF | TGTGCCAGCCGTACCGAATCGGGACGAGAGACCCAGTACTTC
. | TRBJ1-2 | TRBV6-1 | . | CASSEDSRAGYTF | TGTGCCAGCAGTGAGGACTCCCGGGCTGGCTACACCTTC
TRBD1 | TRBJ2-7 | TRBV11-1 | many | CASSPRDRKTYEQYF | TGTGCCAGCAGCCCCCGGGACAGGAAAACCTACGAGCAGTACTTC
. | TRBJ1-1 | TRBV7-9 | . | CASSPGYSVIGAFF | TGTGCCAGCAGCCCCGGGTATAGTGTTATAGGGGCTTTCTTT
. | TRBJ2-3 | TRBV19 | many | CASSPRAGAGTDTQYF | TGTGCCAGTAGTCCCCGTGCGGGGGCCGGCACAGATACGCAGTATTTT
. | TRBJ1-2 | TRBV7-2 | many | CASSFQGRGYTF | TGTGCCAGCAGCTTTCAGGGCAGGGGCTACACCTTC
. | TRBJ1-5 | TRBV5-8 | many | CASSSLQPQHF | TGTGCCAGCAGCTCCCTCCAGCCCCAGCATTTT
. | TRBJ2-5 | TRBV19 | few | CASRDSQETQYF | TGTGCCAGTAGGGACAGCCAAGAGACCCAGTACTTC
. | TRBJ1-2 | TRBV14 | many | CASSQATGTVDYGYTF | TGTGCCAGCAGCCAAGCAACCGGGACGGTCGACTATGGCTACACCTTC
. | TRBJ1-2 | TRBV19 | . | CASSATRTSGYTF | TGTGCCAGTAGTGCAACACGGACTAGCGGCTACACCTTC
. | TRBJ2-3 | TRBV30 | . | CAWSAGSTDTQYF | TGTGCCTGGAGTGCGGGCAGCACAGATACGCAGTATTTT
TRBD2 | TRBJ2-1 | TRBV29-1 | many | CTTAGGFNEQFF | TGCACCACTGCGGGGGGCTTTAATGAGCAGTTCTTC
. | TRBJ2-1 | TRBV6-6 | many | CASSQTSSYNEQFF | TGTGCCAGCAGCCAAACAAGCTCCTACAATGAGCAGTTCTTC
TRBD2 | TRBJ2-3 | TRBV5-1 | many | CASSFPTVGAGATDTQYF | TGCGCCAGCAGCTTTCCGACCGTGGGAGCGGGAGCCACAGATACGCAGTATTTT
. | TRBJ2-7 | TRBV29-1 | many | CSVDGDTDEQYF | TGCAGCGTTGACGGCGACACCGACGAGCAGTACTTC
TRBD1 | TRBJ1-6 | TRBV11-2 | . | CASSLAGQDSNSPLHF | TGTGCCAGCAGCCTAGCGGGACAGGACTCAAATTCACCCCTCCACTTT
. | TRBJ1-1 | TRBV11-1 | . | CASSLKFETFF | TGTGCCAGCAGCTTAAAGTTCGAAACTTTCTTT
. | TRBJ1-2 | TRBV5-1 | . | CASSLEGSGAGGYGYTF | TGCGCCAGCAGCTTGGAGGGCAGCGGGGCAGGAGGGTATGGCTACACCTTC
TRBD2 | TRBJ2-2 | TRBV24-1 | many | CATTSGRGRTGELFF | TGTGCCACAACGAGCGGGAGGGGAAGAACCGGGGAGCTGTTTTTT
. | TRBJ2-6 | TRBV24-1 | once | CATSDLNGANVLTF | TGTGCCACCAGTGATTTGAACGGGGCCAACGTCCTGACTTTC
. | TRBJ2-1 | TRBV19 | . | CASSESLGREQFF | TGTGCCAGTAGTGAAAGCTTAGGCCGGGAGCAGTTCTTC
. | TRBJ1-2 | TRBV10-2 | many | CASGSGAPGNYGYTF | TGCGCCAGCGGGTCAGGGGCACCGGGTAACTATGGCTACACCTTC
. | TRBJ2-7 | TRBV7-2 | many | CASSKDSTYEQYF | TGTGCCAGCAGCAAGGACAGCACCTACGAGCAGTACTTC
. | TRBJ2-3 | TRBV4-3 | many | CASSPRQGGTDTQYF | TGCGCCAGCAGCCCCCGTCAAGGGGGGACAGATACGCAGTATTTT